A single sample is the source of the 15 T cell receptor beta chains below, sequenced in a study of blood T cell repertoires in COVID-19. Measured with immunoSEQ multiplex PCR; TCRdb has only the in-frame clones, and not every one. This table holds 250,000 to 300,000 clones, around 87% found once. The material sequenced was peripheral blood. Source of these receptors: a woman aged 55-75 years with COVID-19, enrolled during active disease.

V gene TRBV29-1 combines with J gene TRBJ1-3; D is uncertain. V gave up 3 bases and J gave up 0 bases, with 9 bases separating them. The CDR3 is 14 residues long. Germline assignment: CDR1 SQVTM and CDR2 ANQGSEA. The CDR3 DNA sequence: TGCAGCGTTGACCCGTCGAGCTCTGGAAACACCATATATTTT. It translates to CSVDPSSSGNTIYF.

V usage is TRBV6-5 and J usage is TRBJ2-3; 9 nucleotides agree with TRBD2. The CDR3 is 14 residues long. The germline V gene encodes CDR1 MNHEY and CDR2 SVGAGI. V lost 7 bases and J lost 3; bases outside the gene matches: 5. DNA of the CDR3: TGTGCCAGCATGGCTAGCGGGATAACAGATACGCAGTATTTT. Translation gives CASMASGITDTQYF.

The chain has TRBV18 and TRBJ1-5; D is uncertain. The length of the CDR3 is 13 residues. Germline V gene data show CDR1 as KGHSH and CDR2 as LQKENI. V lost 6 bases and J 6 bases, leaving 12 bases between the germline ends. The CDR3 region is CASSQAGSQPQHF. DNA for the CDR3: TGTGCCAGCTCCCAAGCTGGGAGTCAGCCCCAGCATTTT.

The rearrangement joins TRBV14 to TRBJ2-1; D is perhaps TRBD1 (5 bases). There are 16 residues in the CDR3. Trimming took 4 bases from V and 4 from J, leaving 17 bases between them. Germline CDR1 is SGHDN and CDR2 is FVKESK. CDR3 sequence (DNA): TGTGCCAGCAGCCCCGGTCAGGGTAGGATTTACAATGAGCAGTTCTTC. It yields the protein CASSPGQGRIYNEQFF.

The V call is TRBV19, the J call TRBJ2-1, with a tentative D call TRBD2 (6 bases). Germline values: CDR1 LNHDA, CDR2 SQIVND (reference sequence). The CDR3 spans 14 residues. V lost 4 bases and J lost 15, with 22 bases in between. CDR3 amino acids: CASSTTVGGIGSFF. The DNA for the CDR3 is TGTGCCAGTAGTACAACCGTGGGCGGGATAGGCTCGTTCTTC.

The table lists this clone with a few counts. The rearrangement joins TRBV6-5 to TRBJ2-5; 15 nucleotides line up with TRBD2. Germline-derived CDR1 and CDR2 are MNHEY and SVGAGI. V was pared by 6 bases and J by 4 bases, with 0 bases of the junction left unmatched. The CDR3 is made up of 14 amino acids. In nucleotides, the CDR3 is TGTGCCAGCAGGGGACTAGCGGGAGGAGAGACCCAGTACTTC. It encodes CASRGLAGGETQYF.

V gene TRBV7-9 combines with J gene TRBJ1-1, with D uncertain. Germline V lookup: CDR1 SEHNR, CDR2 FQNEAQ (reference sequence). The CDR3 is made up of 14 amino acids. Trimming removed 0 bases from V and 3 bases from J, with 8 bases in between. This CDR3 reads CASSLALGDTEAFF. The CDR3, as DNA: TGTGCCAGCAGCTTAGCGCTGGGCGACACTGAAGCTTTCTTT.

The chain has TRBV4-2 and TRBJ2-2; maybe TRBD2 (6 bases). Germline assignment: CDR1 LGHNA and CDR2 YNFKEQ. The CDR3 is 17 amino acids. Trimming pared 0 bases from V and 3 bases from J, leaving 14 bases between. The CDR3 here is CASSQDKGGQDTGELFF. The CDR3 DNA reads TGTGCCAGCAGCCAAGATAAGGGAGGACAAGACACCGGGGAGCTGTTTTTT.

As for this clone: In the same sample, other DNA sequences code for this CDR3. The chain is built from TRBV28 and TRBJ2-1; 13 bases are shared with TRBD2. With 8 bases clipped from V and 0 bases from J, the junction kept 1 base outside the gene matches. Looked up from germline, CDR1 is MDHEN and CDR2 is SYDVKM. The CDR3 sequence is 15 residues long. The CDR3 DNA reads as TGTGCCAGCCGGACTAGCGGGGGCTCCTACAATGAGCAGTTCTTC. It specifies CASRTSGGSYNEQFF.

V gene TRBV19 combines with J gene TRBJ1-1; D unresolved. Deletions cut 4 bases from V and 1 base from J, with 16 bases between. CDR3 length equals 16 residues. The germline V gene has CDR1 LNHDA and CDR2 SQIVND (reference sequence). The CDR3 spells CASSNHVRTQNTEAFF. DNA of the CDR3: TGTGCCAGTAGTAATCATGTCAGAACACAGAACACTGAAGCTTTCTTT.

The rearrangement uses TRBV10-3 and TRBJ2-1, with 7 positions matching TRBD2. The V and J ends lost 8 bases and 2 bases, in that order; junction bases with no gene match: 18. The germline V gene encodes CDR1 ENHRY and CDR2 SYGVKD. The CDR3 extends over 18 amino acids. The CDR3 region is CAIGELRQAGFAYNEQFF. The DNA of the CDR3 is TGTGCCATCGGAGAGCTGCGACAAGCGGGGTTCGCCTACAATGAGCAGTTCTTC.

CDR3 amino acids: CASRPGTGGVHSNQPQHF. The CDR3 DNA reads TGTGCCAGCAGACCCGGGACAGGGGGCGTCCATAGCAATCAGCCCCAGCATTTT. The genes are TRBV28 and TRBJ1-5; TRBD1 matches 12 bases. Germline CDR1 reads MDHEN; CDR2 reads SYDVKM. The CDR3 length is 18 residues. The trim removed 6 bases at V and 0 bases at J, leaving 9 bases unmatched.

The rearrangement joins TRBV11-1 to TRBJ1-4; the D is unclear. Trimming took 6 bases from V and 3 from J, leaving 14 bases between them. This CDR3 has 15 residues. Germline assignment: CDR1 SGHAT and CDR2 FQDESV (reference sequence). The CDR3 protein is CASSSTRFANEKLFF. The DNA of the CDR3 is TGTGCCAGCAGTTCGACGAGGTTTGCTAATGAAAAACTGTTTTTT.

This CDR3 is CASSLGLAGVGTQYF. CDR3 DNA sequence: TGTGCCAGCAGTTTAGGACTAGCGGGAGTAGGAACGCAGTATTTT. The V and J genes are TRBV27 and TRBJ2-3; 13 bases are shared with TRBD2. The germline CDR1 and CDR2 sequences are MNHEY and SMNVEV (reference sequence). The CDR3 spans 15 residues. After removal of 2 bases from V and 9 bases from J, the junction contained 5 bases not matched to a gene.

The gene calls are TRBV5-4 and TRBJ2-1; 9 nucleotides align to TRBD2. Germline loops: CDR1 SGHNT, CDR2 YYREEE (reference sequence). The CDR3 is made up of 15 amino acids. Trimming removed 0 bases from V and 3 bases from J; junction bases left unmatched: 1. CDR3 DNA sequence: TGTGCCAGCAGCTTGGGACTAGCGGACTACAATGAGCAGTTCTTC. It yields the protein CASSLGLADYNEQFF.